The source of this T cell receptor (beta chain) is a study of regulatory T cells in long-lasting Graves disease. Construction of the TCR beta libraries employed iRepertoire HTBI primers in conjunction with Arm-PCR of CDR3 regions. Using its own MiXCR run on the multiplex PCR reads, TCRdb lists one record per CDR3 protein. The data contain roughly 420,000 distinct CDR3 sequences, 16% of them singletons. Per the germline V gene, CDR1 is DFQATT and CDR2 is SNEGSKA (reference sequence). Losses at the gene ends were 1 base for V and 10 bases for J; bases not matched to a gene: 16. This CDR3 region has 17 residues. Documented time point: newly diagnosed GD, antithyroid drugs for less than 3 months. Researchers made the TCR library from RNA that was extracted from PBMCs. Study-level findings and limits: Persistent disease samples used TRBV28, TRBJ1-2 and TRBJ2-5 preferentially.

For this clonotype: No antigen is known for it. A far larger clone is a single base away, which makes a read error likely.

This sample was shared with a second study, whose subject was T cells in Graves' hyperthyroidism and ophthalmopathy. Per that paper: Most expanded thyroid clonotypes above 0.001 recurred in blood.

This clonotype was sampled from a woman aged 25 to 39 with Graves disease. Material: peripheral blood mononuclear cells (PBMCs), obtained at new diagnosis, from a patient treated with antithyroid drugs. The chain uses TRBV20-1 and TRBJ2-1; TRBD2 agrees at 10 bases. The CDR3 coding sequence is TGCAGTGCTAGAGTGGGGGGACTAGCGTTATTCTCCTACGAGCAGTTCTTC. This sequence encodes CSARVGGLALFSYEQFF.